The entry that follows covers one T cell receptor (beta chain) sequence. The junction and the germline gene differ at one end; a read error may be behind it. Different DNA sequences within this sample yield the same CDR3. The data belong to a study of OX40 agonist ivuxolimab in advanced cancers. As for the study in general: The mean age was roughly 60 years, ranging from 23 to 79, with about 87% of participants male.

People who had autoimmune disease history or systemic immunosuppression were excluded. The germline gives CDR1 SGHRS, CDR2 YFSETQ. CDR3 length: 16 amino acids. TCRdb keeps only in-frame clones here, not all; method: immunoSEQ multiplex PCR. This table holds about 82,000 clones, around 86% found once. The sequences come from CD4+ or CD8+ T cells sorted from blood, collected in a trial of the OX40 agonist ivuxolimab. This chain joins TRBV5-1 and TRBJ1-1; 8 positions agree with TRBD1. This receptor was obtained from an adult with an advanced solid tumor such as melanoma, head and neck, liver or kidney cancer. CDR3 in DNA: TGCGCCAGCGGATCGACGCCGGCTGGGCAGGGGGCTGAAGCTTTTTTT. Its translation: CASGSTPAGQGAEAFF. The whole variable domain, filled in from reference TRBV5-1 and TRBJ1-1, reads KAGVTQTPRYLIKTRGQQVTLSCSPISGHRSVSWYQQTPGQGLQFLFEYFSETQRNKGNFPGRFSGRQFSNSRSEMNVSTLELGDSALYLCASGSTPAGQGAEAFFGQGTRLTVV.